The 5 T cell receptor beta chains reported below all come from one sample, sequenced in a study of beta chain features in type 1 diabetes. The study reverse transcribed the entire isolated RNA, so it sequenced expressed TCRB transcripts. TCRdb's copy holds only in-frame clones and misses some; the assay was immunoSEQ multiplex PCR. The sample gives a few hundred thousand clones, around a quarter of which show up once; roughly 4.1% is in the top ten. The specimen was central memory CD4+ T cells from blood. These receptors came from a young man in good health.

This clone was observed a few times. This sequence joins TRBV7-2 and TRBJ2-4, with TRBD1 matching over 7 bases. This CDR3 is 17 amino acids long. From germline, CDR1 is SGHTA and CDR2 FQGNSA. The V and J ends lost 4 bases and 0 bases, in that order; junction bases with no gene match: 9. The CDR3 region is CASSSPGGQLAKNIQYF. The CDR3 region has the DNA TGTGCCAGCAGCTCCCCAGGGGGACAGCTAGCCAAAAACATTCAGTACTTC.

This clone was counted a few times. The chain uses TRBV9 and TRBJ2-1; 11 bases line up with TRBD2. This CDR3 region has 14 residues. Unmatched junction bases numbered 2, after V lost 0 bases and J lost 9 bases. The V gene's germline CDR1 is SGDLS and CDR2 YYNGEE. The CDR3 region has the DNA TGTGCCAGCAGCGTAGGGCTAGCGGGAGGTGAGCAGTTCTTC. Residues: CASSVGLAGGEQFF. The whole variable domain, filled in from reference TRBV9 and TRBJ2-1, reads DSGVTQTPKHLITATGQRVTLRCSPRSGDLSVYWYQQSLDQGLQFLIQYYNGEERAKGNILERFSAQQFPDLHSELNLSSLELGDSALYFCASSVGLAGGEQFFGPGTRLTVL.

This chain joins TRBV5-4 and TRBJ2-5, with 13 bases matching TRBD2. This CDR3 is built from 17 residues. CDR1 SGHNT and CDR2 YYREEE come from the germline V gene (reference sequence). The ends lost 0 bases at V and 1 base at J; junction bases unmatched: 3. Here the CDR3 reads CASSLGTSGGLQETQYF. The CDR3 bases are TGTGCCAGCAGCTTGGGGACTAGCGGGGGACTCCAAGAGACCCAGTACTTC. Variable domain in full (rest from reference TRBV5-4 and TRBJ2-5): ETGVTQSPTHLIKTRGQQVTLRCSSQSGHNTVSWYQQALGQGPQFIFQYYREEENGRGNFPPRFSGLQFPNYSSELNVNALELDDSALYLCASSLGTSGGLQETQYFGPGTRLLVL.

This clone was counted at least ten times. The genes are TRBV7-2 and TRBJ2-5; D gene ambiguous. The CDR3 extends over 14 amino acids. Looked up from germline, CDR1 is SGHTA and CDR2 is FQGNSA. Trimming stripped 5 bases from V and 1 base from J, with 11 bases between. CDR3 loop: CASSRGPAQETQYF. CDR3 sequence (DNA): TGTGCCAGCAGCCGAGGACCGGCCCAAGAGACCCAGTACTTC.

This clone has more than one count but fewer than ten. The chain recombines TRBV2 with TRBJ2-2; D is possibly TRBD2 (6 bases). The CDR3 totals 13 residues. Germline CDR1 reads SNHLY; CDR2 reads FYNNEI. Trimming stripped 5 bases from V and 6 bases from J, with 10 bases between. As DNA, the CDR3 is TGTGCCAGCAGTCAAGGGGAGGCCGGGGAGCTGTTTTTT. This encodes CASSQGEAGELFF.